The clone carrying this T cell receptor (beta chain) was detected a few times. What it binds is not known. These data are taken from a study of response to subunit inactivated influenza vaccine. Study results and limitations: New T cells are recruited in small numbers by each seasonal influenza vaccination, according to the authors' suggestion.

The V and J ends lost 4 bases and 2 bases respectively, with 14 bases between them. The germline CDR1 and CDR2 sequences are SGHAT and FQNNGV. CDR3 size: 15 residues. TCRdb re-called the RT-PCR reads with MiXCR, one entry per CDR3 protein. The sample has 500,000 to 600,000 distinct CDR3 sequences, less than 8% seen once. The starting material was PBMCs from blood, obtained less than 30 months after vaccination. The rearrangement joins TRBV11-2 to TRBJ2-5; D unresolved. This clonotype was obtained from a man aged 50 to 69 who received an inactivated influenza vaccine. Written as DNA, the CDR3 is TGTGCCAGCAGCTGGTCGCAAAGGGCACAAGAGACCCAGTACTTC. This translates into CASSWSQRAQETQYF.